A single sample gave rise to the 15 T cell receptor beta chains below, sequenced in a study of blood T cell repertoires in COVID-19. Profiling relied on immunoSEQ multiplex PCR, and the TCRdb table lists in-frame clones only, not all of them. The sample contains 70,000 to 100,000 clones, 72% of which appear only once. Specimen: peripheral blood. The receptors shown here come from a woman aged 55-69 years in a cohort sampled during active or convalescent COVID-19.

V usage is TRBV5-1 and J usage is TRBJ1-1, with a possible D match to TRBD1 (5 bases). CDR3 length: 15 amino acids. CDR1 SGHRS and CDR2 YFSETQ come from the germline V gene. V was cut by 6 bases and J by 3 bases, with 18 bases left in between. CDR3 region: CASTLNPGLYTEAFF. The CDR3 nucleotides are TGCGCCAGCACCCTCAATCCGGGACTATACACTGAAGCTTTCTTT.

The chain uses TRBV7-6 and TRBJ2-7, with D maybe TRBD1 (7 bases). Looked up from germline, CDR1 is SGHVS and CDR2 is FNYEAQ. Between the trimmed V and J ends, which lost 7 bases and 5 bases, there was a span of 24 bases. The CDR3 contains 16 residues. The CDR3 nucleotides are TGTGCCAGCACCGACCGACTAGGGGGCGGGGCAAACGAGCAGTACTTC. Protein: CASTDRLGGGANEQYF.

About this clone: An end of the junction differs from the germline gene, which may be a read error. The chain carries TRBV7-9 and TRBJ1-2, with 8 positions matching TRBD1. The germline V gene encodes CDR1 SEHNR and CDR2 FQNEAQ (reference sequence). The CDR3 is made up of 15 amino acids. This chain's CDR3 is CASSLADRVAPGYTF. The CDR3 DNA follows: TGTGCCAGCAGCCTAGCGGACAGGGTGGCTCCTGGCTACACCTTC.

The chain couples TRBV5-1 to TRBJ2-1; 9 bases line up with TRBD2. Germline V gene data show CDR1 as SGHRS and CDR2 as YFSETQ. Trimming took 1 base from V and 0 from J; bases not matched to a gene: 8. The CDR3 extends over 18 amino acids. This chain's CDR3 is CASSLLAGGALSYNEQFF. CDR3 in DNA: TGCGCCAGCAGCTTGTTGGCGGGGGGGGCCCTCTCCTACAATGAGCAGTTCTTC.

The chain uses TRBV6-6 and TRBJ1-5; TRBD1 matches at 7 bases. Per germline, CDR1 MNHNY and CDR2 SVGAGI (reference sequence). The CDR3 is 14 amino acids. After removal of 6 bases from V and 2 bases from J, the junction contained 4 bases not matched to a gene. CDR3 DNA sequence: TGTGCCAGCAGAGCGACAGGGCGCAATCAGCCCCAGCATTTT. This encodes CASRATGRNQPQHF.

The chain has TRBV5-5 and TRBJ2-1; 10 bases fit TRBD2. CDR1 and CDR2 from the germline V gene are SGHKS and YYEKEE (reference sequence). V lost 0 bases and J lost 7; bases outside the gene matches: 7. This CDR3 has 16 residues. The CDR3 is CASSLEERGGRNEQFF. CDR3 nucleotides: TGTGCCAGCAGCTTGGAAGAGCGGGGGGGCCGGAATGAGCAGTTCTTC.

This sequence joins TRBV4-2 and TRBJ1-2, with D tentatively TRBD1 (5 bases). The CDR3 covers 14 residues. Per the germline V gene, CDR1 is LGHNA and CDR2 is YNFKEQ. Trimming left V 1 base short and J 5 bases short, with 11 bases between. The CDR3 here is CASSQVGGEYGYTF. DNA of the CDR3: TGTGCCAGCAGCCAAGTAGGAGGGGAGTATGGCTACACCTTC.

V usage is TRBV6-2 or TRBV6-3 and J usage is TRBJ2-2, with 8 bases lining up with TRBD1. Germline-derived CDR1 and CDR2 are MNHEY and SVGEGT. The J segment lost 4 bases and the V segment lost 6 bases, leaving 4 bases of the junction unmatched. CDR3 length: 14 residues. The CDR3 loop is CASSRTGSTGELFF. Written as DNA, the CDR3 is TGTGCCAGCAGCCGGACAGGGAGCACCGGGGAGCTGTTTTTT.

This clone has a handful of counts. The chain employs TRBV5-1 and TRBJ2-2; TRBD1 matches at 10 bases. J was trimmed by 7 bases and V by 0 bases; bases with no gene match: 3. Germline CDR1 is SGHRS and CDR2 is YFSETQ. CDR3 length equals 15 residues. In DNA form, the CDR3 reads TGCGCCAGCAGCTTGGGGACAGGGGGAGTCGGGGAGCTGTTTTTT. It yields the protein CASSLGTGGVGELFF. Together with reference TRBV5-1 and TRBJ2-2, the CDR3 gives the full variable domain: KAGVTQTPRYLIKTRGQQVTLSCSPISGHRSVSWYQQTPGQGLQFLFEYFSETQRNKGNFPGRFSGRQFSNSRSEMNVSTLELGDSALYLCASSLGTGGVGELFFGEGSRLTVL.

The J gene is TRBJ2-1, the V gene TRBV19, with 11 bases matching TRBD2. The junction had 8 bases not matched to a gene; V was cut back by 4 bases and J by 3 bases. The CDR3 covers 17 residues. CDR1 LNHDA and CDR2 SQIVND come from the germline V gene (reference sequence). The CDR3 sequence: CASSNVLAGGDYNEQFF. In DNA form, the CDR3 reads TGTGCCAGTAGTAATGTCCTAGCGGGGGGAGACTACAATGAGCAGTTCTTC.

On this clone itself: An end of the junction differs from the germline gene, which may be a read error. DNA of the CDR3: TGTGCCAGTAGTGCGGGCCTAGAGCGCCATTTT. This translates into CASSAGLERHF. This chain links TRBV19 with TRBJ2-3, with D possibly TRBD2 on 5 matching bases. CDR1 is LNHDA and CDR2 is SQIVND in the germline V gene (reference sequence). The CDR3 loop spans 11 amino acids.

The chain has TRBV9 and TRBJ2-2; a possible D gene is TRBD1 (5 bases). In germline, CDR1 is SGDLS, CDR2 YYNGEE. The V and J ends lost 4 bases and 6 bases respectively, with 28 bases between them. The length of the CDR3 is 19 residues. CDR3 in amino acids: CASSKSGLPPGLGAGELFF. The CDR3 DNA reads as TGTGCCAGCAGCAAATCAGGGCTCCCCCCCGGGCTTGGAGCCGGGGAGCTGTTTTTT.

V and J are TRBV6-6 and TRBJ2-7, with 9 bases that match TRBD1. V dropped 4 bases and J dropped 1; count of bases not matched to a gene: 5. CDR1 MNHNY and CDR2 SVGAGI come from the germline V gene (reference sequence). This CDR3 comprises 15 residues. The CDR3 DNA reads TGTGCCAGCAGTTTAGGACAGGGGACATCCTACGAGCAGTACTTC. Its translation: CASSLGQGTSYEQYF.

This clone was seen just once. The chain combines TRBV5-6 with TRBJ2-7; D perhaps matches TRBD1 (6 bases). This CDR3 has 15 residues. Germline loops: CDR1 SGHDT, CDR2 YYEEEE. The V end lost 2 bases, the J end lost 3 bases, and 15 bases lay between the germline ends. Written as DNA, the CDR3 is TGTGCCAGCAGCTTAACGGCAGGGGTCAACTACGAGCAGTACTTC. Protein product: CASSLTAGVNYEQYF.

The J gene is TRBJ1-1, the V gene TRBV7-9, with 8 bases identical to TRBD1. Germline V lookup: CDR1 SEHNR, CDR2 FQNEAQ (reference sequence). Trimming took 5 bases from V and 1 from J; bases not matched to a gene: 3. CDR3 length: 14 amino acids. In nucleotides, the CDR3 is TGTGCCAGCAGCCTGGGGACAGGGAACACTGAAGCTTTCTTT. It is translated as CASSLGTGNTEAFF.